The clone carrying this T cell receptor beta chain was seen more than once but under ten times. The antigen remains unidentified. The J segment lost 0 bases and the V segment lost 5 bases, leaving 4 bases of the junction unmatched. The CDR3 runs 14 residues. CDR1 and CDR2 from the germline V gene are SGHTA and FQGNSA. Constant-region reverse primers amplified full-length variable regions, followed by semi-nested Nested Universal Primer A PCR. Each CDR3 protein is one row after TCRdb ran MiXCR on the 5' RACE reads. The table records around 52,000 distinct CDR3 sequences, around 26% of them present only once. Study-wide points: Greatest tumor Treg TCR overlap was with tumor naive CD4+ cells.

Sequencing was performed on tumor-infiltrating memory CD4+ T cells sorted from the breast tumor. Subset defined: memory CD4+ T cells, CD4+CD45RO+CD25-. The chain is built from TRBV7-2 and TRBJ2-7, with 7 bases matching TRBD1. This TCR came from a female donor with breast cancer. CDR3 nucleotides: TGTGCCAGCAGCCCCGGGACAGTCTCCTACGAGCAGTACTTC. As protein: CASSPGTVSYEQYF.